This TCR beta chain came from a study of neurological immune-mediated disorders. This clonotype was recorded many times. V lost 4 bases to trimming and J lost 11 bases, with 11 bases between them. The germline V gene encodes CDR1 MGHDK and CDR2 SYGVNS. The CDR3 spans 11 residues. TCRdb passed the 5' RACE reads through MiXCR, listing each CDR3 protein once. The sample has tens of thousands of distinct CDR3 sequences; under 2% are singletons. The clonotype originates from a woman aged 35 to 49 with multiple sclerosis. The rearrangement links TRBV25-1 to TRBJ1-1; perhaps TRBD1 as D (5 bases). The sample was PBMCs. CDR3 DNA: TGTGCCAGCAGTGGGTTTGCAGGGGCTTTCTTT. Its translation: CASSGFAGAFF.